This T cell receptor beta chain is drawn from a study of EBV T-cell therapy then PD-1 blockade in nasopharyngeal carcinoma. The sample's treatment: AdE1-LMPpoly-expanded autologous EBV-specific T-cell therapy followed by anti-PD-1 nivolumab. Method: immunoSEQ multiplex PCR; TCRdb's copy keeps in-frame clones and lacks some. Of 15,000 to 20,000 clones detected, roughly 84% appear once; the ten largest clones hold around 30%. Note on this clone: What it binds is not known.

The CDR3 is 15 amino acids. Germline CDR1 is SGHAT and CDR2 is FQNNGV. The V and J ends lost 1 base and 0 bases respectively, with 7 bases between them. The chain joins TRBV11-2 to TRBJ1-3; D uncertain. The material was CD8+ T cells from blood, obtained at day 0 from a patient whose treatment included autologous EBV-specific T cells and nivolumab. The receptor's source is a middle-aged man with nasopharyngeal carcinoma. DNA for the CDR3: TGTGCCAGCAGCTTAGTGGCCAACTCTGGAAACACCATATATTTT. Its translation is CASSLVANSGNTIYF.